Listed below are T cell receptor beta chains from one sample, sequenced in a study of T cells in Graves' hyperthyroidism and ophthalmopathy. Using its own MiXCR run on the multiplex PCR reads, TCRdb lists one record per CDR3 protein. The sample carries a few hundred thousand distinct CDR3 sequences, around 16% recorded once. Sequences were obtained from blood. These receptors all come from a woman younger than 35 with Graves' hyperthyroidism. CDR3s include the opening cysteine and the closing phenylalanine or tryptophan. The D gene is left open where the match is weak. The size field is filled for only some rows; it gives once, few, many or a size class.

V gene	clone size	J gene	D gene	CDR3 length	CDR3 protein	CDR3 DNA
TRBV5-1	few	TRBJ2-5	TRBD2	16	CASSLGSGGERETQYF	TGCGCCAGCAGCTTAGGGTCCGGGGGGGAACGAGAGACCCAGTACTTC
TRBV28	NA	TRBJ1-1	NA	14	CASSPGSRLTEAFF	TGTGCCAGCAGCCCCGGGTCCCGCCTCACTGAAGCTTTCTTT
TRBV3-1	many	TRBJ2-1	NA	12	CASSPPDGAQFF	TGTGCCAGCAGCCCCCCCGATGGAGCGCAGTTCTTC
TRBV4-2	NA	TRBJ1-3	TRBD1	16	CASSRLGQGARNTIYF	TGTGCCAGCAGCCGTCTGGGACAGGGGGCAAGAAACACCATATATTTT
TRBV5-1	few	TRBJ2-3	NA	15	CASRFGPTGTDTQYF	TGCGCCAGCAGGTTTGGGCCCACTGGCACAGATACGCAGTATTTT
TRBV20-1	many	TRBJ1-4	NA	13	CSAPGPAAEKLFF	TGCAGTGCTCCGGGTCCGGCCGCGGAAAAACTGTTTTTT
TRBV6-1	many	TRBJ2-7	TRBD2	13	CASIRGVGYEQYF	TGTGCCAGCATCCGGGGGGTCGGCTACGAGCAGTACTTC
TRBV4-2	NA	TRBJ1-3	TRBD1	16	CASSHVTRDSGNTIYF	TGTGCCAGCAGCCATGTGACAAGGGACAGTGGAAACACCATATATTTT
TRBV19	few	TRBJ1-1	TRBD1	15	CASSINRGAGTEAFF	TGTGCCAGTAGTATCAACAGGGGGGCAGGGACTGAAGCTTTCTTT
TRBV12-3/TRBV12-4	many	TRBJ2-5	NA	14	CASTSGVSGETQYF	TGTGCCAGCACCTCGGGAGTATCCGGAGAGACCCAGTACTTC
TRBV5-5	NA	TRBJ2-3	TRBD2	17	CASSLATSGGPTDTQYF	TGTGCCAGCAGCTTGGCTACTAGCGGGGGCCCCACAGATACGCAGTATTTT
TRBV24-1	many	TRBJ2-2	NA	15	CATSQAQRDTGELFF	TGTGCCACCAGTCAGGCACAACGGGACACCGGGGAGCTGTTTTTT
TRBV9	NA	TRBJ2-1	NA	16	CASSVDTGTTYNEQFF	TGTGCCAGCAGCGTCGATACCGGGACAACCTACAATGAGCAGTTCTTC
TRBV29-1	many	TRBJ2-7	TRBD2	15	CSVGVRLAGWDEQYF	TGCAGCGTTGGGGTCAGGCTAGCGGGCTGGGACGAGCAGTACTTC
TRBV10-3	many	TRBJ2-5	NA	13	CAISVRQVETQYF	TGTGCCATCAGTGTTCGTCAAGTGGAGACCCAGTACTTC
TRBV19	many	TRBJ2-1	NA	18	CASSIDPYRGGEDNEQFF	TGTGCCAGTAGTATAGACCCTTACAGGGGAGGAGAGGACAATGAGCAGTTCTTC
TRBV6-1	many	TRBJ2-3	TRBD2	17	CASVDNIGLAGTDTQYF	TGTGCCAGCGTCGACAACATAGGACTAGCGGGAACAGATACGCAGTATTTT